This TCR beta chain was sequenced during a study of shared clonotypes between healthy human individuals. The deep-level immunoSEQ assay was used. Clones were read by immunoSEQ multiplex PCR, and TCRdb kept only the in-frame ones, dropping some. Of some 500,000 clones in the sample, 79% were seen once. The CDR3 is 13 amino acids. Germline V gene sequence: CDR1 SEHNR, CDR2 FQNEAQ (reference sequence). Between the trimmed V and J ends, which lost 5 bases and 11 bases, there was a span of 18 bases. V is TRBV7-9 and J is TRBJ2-5, with D tentatively TRBD2 (5 bases). The sequence derives from a woman in her thirties or forties in good health. Some clones in this sample may be carry-over from other donors' samples. The sequencing sample was made of PBMCs. For the CDR3, the DNA is TGTGCCAGCAGCCGAACCCCCCAGGAGGAGCAGTACTTC. It yields the protein CASSRTPQEEQYF.